The T cell receptor beta chain under discussion was sequenced for a study of patients and donors after allogeneic stem cell transplantation. This CDR3 has 14 amino acids. Trimming left V 1 base short and J 1 base short, with 6 bases between. The germline V gene encodes CDR1 SGHDT and CDR2 YYEEEE. This clonotype was counted between two and nine times. TCRdb analysed the RT-PCR reads with MiXCR anew, one entry per CDR3 protein. The table lists hundreds of thousands of distinct CDR3 sequences, 16% of them singletons. The rearrangement uses TRBV5-6 and TRBJ2-4; D is ambiguous. The sequence was obtained from a human donor who was either an allogeneic HSCT recipient or a stem cell or donor lymphocyte infusion donor (not recorded which). It is not recorded whose cells these are; they may come from a transplant donor. What was sequenced was blood, either unsorted or a sorted T cell fraction (not recorded which). CDR3 DNA: TGTGCCAGCAGCTTGAGTGGGGCCAAAAACATTCAGTACTTC. Translated, it gives CASSLSGAKNIQYF. Full variable domain (remainder filled in from reference TRBV5-6 and TRBJ2-4): DAGVTQSPTHLIKTRGQQVTLRCSPKSGHDTVSWYQQALGQGPQFIFQYYEEEERQRGNFPDRFSGHQFPNYSSELNVNALLLGDSALYLCASSLSGAKNIQYFGAGTRLSVL.